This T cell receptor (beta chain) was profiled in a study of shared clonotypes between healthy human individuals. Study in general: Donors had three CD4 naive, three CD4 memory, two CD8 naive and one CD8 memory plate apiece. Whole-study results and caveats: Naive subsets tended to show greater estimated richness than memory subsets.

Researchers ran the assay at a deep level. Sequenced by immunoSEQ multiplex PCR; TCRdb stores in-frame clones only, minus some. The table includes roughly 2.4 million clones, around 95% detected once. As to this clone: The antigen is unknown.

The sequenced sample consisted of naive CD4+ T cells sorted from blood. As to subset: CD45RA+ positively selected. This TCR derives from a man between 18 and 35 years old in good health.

CDR3 bases: TGTGCCAGCAGCTTGGCCAGCGGCGGTTACTACGAGCAGTACTTC. Translating gives CASSLASGGYYEQYF. The genes are TRBV7-9 and TRBJ2-7; D perhaps matches TRBD2 (5 bases). Between the trimmed V and J ends, which lost 3 bases and 3 bases, there was a span of 15 bases. Looked up from germline, CDR1 is SEHNR and CDR2 is FQNEAQ (reference sequence). The CDR3 is made up of 15 amino acids.